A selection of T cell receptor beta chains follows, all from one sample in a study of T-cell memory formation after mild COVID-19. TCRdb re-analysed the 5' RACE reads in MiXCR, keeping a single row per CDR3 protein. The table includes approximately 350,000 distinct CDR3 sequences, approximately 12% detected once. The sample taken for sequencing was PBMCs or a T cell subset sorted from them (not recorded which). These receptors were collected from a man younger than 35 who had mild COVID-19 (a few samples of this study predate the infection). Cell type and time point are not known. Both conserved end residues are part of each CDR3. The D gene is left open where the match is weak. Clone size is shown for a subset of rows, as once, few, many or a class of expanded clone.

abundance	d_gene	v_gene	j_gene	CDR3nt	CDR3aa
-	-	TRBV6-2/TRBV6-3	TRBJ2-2	TGTGCCAGCAGTTTTCGGGAGAACACCGGGGAGCTGTTTTTT	CASSFRENTGELFF
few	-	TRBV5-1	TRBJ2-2	TGCGCCAGCAGACCGGGACCGCCGAACACCGGGGAGCTGTTTTTT	CASRPGPPNTGELFF
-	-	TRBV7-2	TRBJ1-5	TGTGCCAGCAGCTCGGGAAGGGCCCCTCAGCCCCAGCATTTT	CASSSGRAPQPQHF
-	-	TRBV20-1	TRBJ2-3	TGCAGTGCTAGGGACCTGGGGGGGGCAACCACAGATACGCAGTATTTT	CSARDLGGATTDTQYF
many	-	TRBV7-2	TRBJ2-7	TGTGCCAGCAGCGAACACTCCTACGAGCAGTACTTC	CASSEHSYEQYF
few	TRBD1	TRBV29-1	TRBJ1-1	TGCAGCGTTGAGATCCTAGACTGGGGACAGGGTGAAGCTTTT	CSVEILDWGQGEAF
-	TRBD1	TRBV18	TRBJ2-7	TGTGCCAGCTCCCCGGGGGACAGGGACCACGAGCAGTACTTC	CASSPGDRDHEQYF
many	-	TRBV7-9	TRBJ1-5	TGTGCCAGCAGCACCGGAGCCCCGCTCGTTAGCAATCAGCCCCAGCATTTT	CASSTGAPLVSNQPQHF
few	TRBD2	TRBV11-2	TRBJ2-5	TGTGCCAGCAGCTGGACTAGCGGGCAAGAGACCCAGTACTTC	CASSWTSGQETQYF
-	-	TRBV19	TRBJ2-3	TGTGCCAGTAGTATCGGGACACAAGATACGCAGTATTTT	CASSIGTQDTQYF
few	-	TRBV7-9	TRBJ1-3	TGTGCCAGCAGCTTATCACAGGCGGAAAACACCATATATTTT	CASSLSQAENTIYF
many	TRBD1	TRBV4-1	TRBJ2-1	TGCGCCAGCAGCCTTGGACAGGGGAACGGGGAGCAGTTCTTC	CASSLGQGNGEQFF
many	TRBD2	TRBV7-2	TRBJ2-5	TGTGCCAGCAGCTTCCAGCGGGGCCAAGAGACCCAGTACTTC	CASSFQRGQETQYF
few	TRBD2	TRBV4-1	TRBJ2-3	TGCGCCAGCAGCCAAGAACTAGCGTCTAGCACAGATACGCAGTATTTT	CASSQELASSTDTQYF
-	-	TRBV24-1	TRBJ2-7	TGTGCCACCCCCACCGACAGTTCTCCCTACGAGCAGTACTTC	CATPTDSSPYEQYF
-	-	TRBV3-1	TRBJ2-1	TGTGCCAGCAGACAGGGTTATGGCGAGCAGTTCTTC	CASRQGYGEQFF
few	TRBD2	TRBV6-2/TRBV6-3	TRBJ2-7	TGTGCCAGCAGTACTCAATCTTTAGCGGGGGGCCGTCTGGAGCAGTACTTC	CASSTQSLAGGRLEQYF
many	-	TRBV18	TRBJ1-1	TGTGCCAGCTCACCGGCCCTGAACACTGAAGCTTTCTTT	CASSPALNTEAFF
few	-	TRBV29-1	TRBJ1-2	TGCAGCGCCCCTAACCAGGGCGAGTATGGCTACACCTTC	CSAPNQGEYGYTF
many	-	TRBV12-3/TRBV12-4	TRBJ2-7	TGTGCCAGCAGTTTATTGGCAGGGCAGAACGAGCAGTACTTC	CASSLLAGQNEQYF
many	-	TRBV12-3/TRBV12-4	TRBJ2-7	TGTGCCAGCAGTTCCCAGGTCCCGGGACTCTCCTACGAGCAGTACTTC	CASSSQVPGLSYEQYF
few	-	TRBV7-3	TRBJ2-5	TGTGCCAGCAGCCGGACTTTTCAAGAGACCCAGTACTTC	CASSRTFQETQYF
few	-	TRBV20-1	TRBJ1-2	TGCAGTGCCTACTATATTGGCGACGGTGTATATGGCTACACCTTC	CSAYYIGDGVYGYTF
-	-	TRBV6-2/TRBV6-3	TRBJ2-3	TGTGCCAGCAGTCCAAAGGGGCTAGTAGATACGCAGTATTTT	CASSPKGLVDTQYF
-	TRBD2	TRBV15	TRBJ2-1	TGTGCCACTGATCCGGGGCTAGCGGTCAATGAGCAGTTCTTC	CATDPGLAVNEQFF
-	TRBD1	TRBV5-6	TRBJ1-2	TGTGCCAGCAGCTGGACAGGGTTCGGCTACACCTTC	CASSWTGFGYTF
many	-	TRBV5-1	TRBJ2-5	TGCGCCAGCAGCTTGGCCATAGGCGAGACCCAGTACTTC	CASSLAIGETQYF
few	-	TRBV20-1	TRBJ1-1	TGCAGTGCTAGACTCCGTCACAGGGTTTGGGGGACTGAAGCTTTCTTT	CSARLRHRVWGTEAFF
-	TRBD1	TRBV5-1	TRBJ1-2	TGCGCCAGCAGCGCCGCCGGACAGGTCTATGGCTACACCTTC	CASSAAGQVYGYTF
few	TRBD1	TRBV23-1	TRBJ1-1	TGCGCCAGCAGTCACCGGGACAGGGGGCTGAATGAAGCTTTCTTT	CASSHRDRGLNEAFF
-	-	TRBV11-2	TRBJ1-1	TGTGCCAGCAGCTTAGATCAGGCCACTGAAGCTTTCTTT	CASSLDQATEAFF
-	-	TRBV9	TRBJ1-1	TGTGCCAGCAGCGTAGTTTCAGGGCGGAACACTGAAGCTTTCTTT	CASSVVSGRNTEAFF
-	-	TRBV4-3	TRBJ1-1	TGCGCCAGCAGCCAAGGACCGGGACACCCGGGGGACACTGAAGCTTTCTTT	CASSQGPGHPGDTEAFF
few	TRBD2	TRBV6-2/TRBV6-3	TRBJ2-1	TGTGCCAGCAGCTCCCCGGGCGGGGGAATCAATGAGCAGTTCTTC	CASSSPGGGINEQFF
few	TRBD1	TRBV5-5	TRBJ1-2	TGTGCCAGCAGCTTGAGGGACAGGCTAGCTAACTATGGCTACACCTTC	CASSLRDRLANYGYTF
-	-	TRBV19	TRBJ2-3	TGTGCCAGTAGTATGCGGGGCACAGATACGCAGTATTTT	CASSMRGTDTQYF
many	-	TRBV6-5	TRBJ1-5	TGTGCCAGCAGGATAGGGGGGAATCAGCCCCAGCATTTT	CASRIGGNQPQHF
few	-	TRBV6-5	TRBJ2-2	TGTGCCAGCAGTTACTTCCCCAGGGGCCGGACCGGGGAGCTGTTTTTT	CASSYFPRGRTGELFF
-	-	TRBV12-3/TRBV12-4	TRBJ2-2	TGTGCCAGCAGTTTACATAAGGCCGGGGAGCTGTTTTTT	CASSLHKAGELFF
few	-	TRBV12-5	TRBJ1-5	TGTGCTAGTGGTTTGGTAAGCCGGGGCCTCCGGGTGGGCAATCAGCCCCAGCATTTT	CASGLVSRGLRVGNQPQHF
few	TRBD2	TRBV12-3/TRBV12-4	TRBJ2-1	TGTGCCAGCAGCCATTATGGCCGGGGACTAGCGGGGGATAACAATGAGCAGTTCTTC	CASSHYGRGLAGDNNEQFF
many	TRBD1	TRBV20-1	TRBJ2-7	TGCAGTGCCCCTGGGACAGGATTCTACGAGCAGTACTTC	CSAPGTGFYEQYF
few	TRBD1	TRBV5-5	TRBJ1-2	TGTGCCAGCAGCTTGGAGGGGACAGTTGGCTACACCTTC	CASSLEGTVGYTF
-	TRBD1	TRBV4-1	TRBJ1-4	TGCGCCAGCAGCCAAGTGCCACTGGGGACAGAGCTTTTT	CASSQVPLGTELF
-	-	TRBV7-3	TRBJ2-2	TGTGCCAGCAGCTTAACCGGGCAGGCCGGGGAGCTGTTTTTT	CASSLTGQAGELFF
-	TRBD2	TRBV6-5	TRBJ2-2	TGTGCCACCAGATGGGGGGGGAGCGTAGTTGCCGGGGAGCTGTTTTTT	CATRWGGSVVAGELFF
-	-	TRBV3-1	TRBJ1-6	TGTGCCAGCAGCCAAACGAAGAATGGGGTCTCCTATAATTCACCCCTCCACTTT	CASSQTKNGVSYNSPLHF
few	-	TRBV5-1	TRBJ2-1	TGCGCCAGCAGCGGACCCCAGGCGGGGAACAATGAGCAGTTCTTC	CASSGPQAGNNEQFF
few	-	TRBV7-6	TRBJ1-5	TGTGCCAGCAGCTTAGCCACGGCGGGGCAGCCCCAGCATTTT	CASSLATAGQPQHF
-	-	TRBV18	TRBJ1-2	TGTGCCAGCTCACCACCAGGGGGTGGCTACACCTTC	CASSPPGGGYTF
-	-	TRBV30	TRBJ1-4	TGTGCCTGGAGCGCCCCGTGGACTAATGAAAAACTGTTTTTT	CAWSAPWTNEKLFF
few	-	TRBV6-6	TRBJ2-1	TGTGCCAGCAGTTACCCAGTGAGGGTTAATGAGCAGTTCTTC	CASSYPVRVNEQFF
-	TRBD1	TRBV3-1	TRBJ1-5	TGTGCCAGCAGCCCCACGCCCTGGACAGGGGAAGGGGAGCGCCAGCATTTT	CASSPTPWTGEGERQHF
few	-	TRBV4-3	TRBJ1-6	TGCGCCAGCAGCCAAGATTCGGCTGGGGTTTATTCACCCCTCCACTTT	CASSQDSAGVYSPLHF
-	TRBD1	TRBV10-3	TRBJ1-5	TGTGCCATCAGCCGGGACAGGGGCAATCAGCCCCAGCATTTT	CAISRDRGNQPQHF